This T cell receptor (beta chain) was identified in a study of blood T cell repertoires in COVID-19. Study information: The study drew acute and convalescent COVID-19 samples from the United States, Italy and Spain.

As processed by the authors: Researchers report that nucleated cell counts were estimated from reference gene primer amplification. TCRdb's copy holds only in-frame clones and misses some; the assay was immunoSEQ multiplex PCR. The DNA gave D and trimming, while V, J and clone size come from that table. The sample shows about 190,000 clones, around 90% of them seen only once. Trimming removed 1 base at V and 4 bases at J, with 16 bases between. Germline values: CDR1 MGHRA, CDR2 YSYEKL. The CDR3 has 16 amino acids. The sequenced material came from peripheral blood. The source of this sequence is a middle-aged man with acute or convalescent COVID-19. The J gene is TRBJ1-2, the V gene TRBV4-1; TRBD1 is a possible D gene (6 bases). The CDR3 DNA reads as TGCGCCAGCAGCCAAGGACAGGAACCCTCTCCCTATGGCTACACCTTC. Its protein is CASSQGQEPSPYGYTF.